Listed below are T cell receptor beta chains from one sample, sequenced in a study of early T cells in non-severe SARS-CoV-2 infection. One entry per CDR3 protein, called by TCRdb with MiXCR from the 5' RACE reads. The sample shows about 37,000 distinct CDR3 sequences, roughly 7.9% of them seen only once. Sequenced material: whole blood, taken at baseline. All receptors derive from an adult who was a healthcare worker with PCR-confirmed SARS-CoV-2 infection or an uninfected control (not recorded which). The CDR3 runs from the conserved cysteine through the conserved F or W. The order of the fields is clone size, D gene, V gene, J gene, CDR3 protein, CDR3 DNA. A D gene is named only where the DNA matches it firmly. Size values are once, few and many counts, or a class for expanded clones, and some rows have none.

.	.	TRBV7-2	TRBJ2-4	CASSLGNRVDIQYF	TGTGCCAGCAGCTTAGGCAACAGGGTCGACATTCAGTACTTC
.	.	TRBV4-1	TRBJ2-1	CASSLPRDDEQFF	TGCGCCAGCAGCCTCCCTCGGGACGACGAGCAGTTCTTC
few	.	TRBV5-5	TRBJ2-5	CASSYRTYQETQYF	TGTGCCAGCAGCTATCGGACATATCAAGAGACCCAGTACTTC
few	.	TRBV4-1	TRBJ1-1	CASSLAGPQTEAFF	TGCGCCAGCAGCCTCGCAGGCCCGCAAACTGAAGCTTTCTTT
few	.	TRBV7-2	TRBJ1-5	CASSGEVGQPQHF	TGTGCCAGCAGCGGAGAGGTAGGACAGCCCCAGCATTTT
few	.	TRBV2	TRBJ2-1	CASSDMSSYNEQFF	TGTGCCAGCAGTGACATGAGCTCCTACAATGAGCAGTTCTTC
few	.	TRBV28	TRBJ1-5	CASSSDRVRQPQHF	TGTGCCAGCAGCTCGGACAGAGTCCGTCAGCCCCAGCATTTT
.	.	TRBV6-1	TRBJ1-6	CASSDVRGSSPLHF	TGTGCCAGCAGTGATGTCAGGGGAAGCTCACCCCTCCACTTT
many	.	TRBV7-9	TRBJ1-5	CASSLSANQPQHF	TGTGCCAGCAGCTTATCTGCCAATCAGCCCCAGCATTTT
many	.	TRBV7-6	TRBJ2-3	CASSLSVLPGSSTDTQYF	TGTGCCAGCAGCTTGAGCGTTCTTCCGGGGTCTAGCACAGATACGCAGTATTTT
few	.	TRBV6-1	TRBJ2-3	CASSDRDNNVDTQYF	TGTGCCAGCTCTGACCGGGACAACAACGTAGATACGCAGTATTTT
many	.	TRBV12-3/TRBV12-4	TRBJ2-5	CASSPTGRAETQYF	TGTGCCAGCAGCCCGACAGGTCGGGCAGAGACCCAGTACTTC
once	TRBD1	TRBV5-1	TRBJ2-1	CASSAGQASPYNEQFF	TGCGCCAGCAGCGCTGGACAGGCAAGCCCCTACAATGAGCAGTTCTTC
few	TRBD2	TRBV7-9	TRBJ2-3	CASSLLERGVTDTQYF	TGTGCCAGCAGCTTACTAGAGCGGGGGGTCACAGATACGCAGTATTTT
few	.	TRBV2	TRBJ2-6	CASNLGPANVLTF	TGTGCCAGCAATTTAGGACCCGCCAACGTCCTGACTTTC
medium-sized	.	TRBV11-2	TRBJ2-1	CASSFMVNSYNEQFF	TGTGCCAGCAGCTTTATGGTTAACTCCTACAATGAGCAGTTCTTC
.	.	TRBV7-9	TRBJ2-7	CASSSTDGYSYEQYF	TGTGCCAGCAGCTCCACGGACGGATACTCCTACGAGCAGTACTTC
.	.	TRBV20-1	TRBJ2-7	CSASRSYEQYF	TGCAGTGCTAGTCGGTCCTACGAGCAGTACTTC
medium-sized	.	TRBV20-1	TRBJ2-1	CSVRRGGMSYNEQFF	TGCAGTGTGCGCCGGGGCGGAATGTCCTACAATGAGCAGTTCTTC
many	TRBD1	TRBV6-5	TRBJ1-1	CASSPTAGQGITEAFF	TGTGCCAGCAGTCCAACAGCAGGACAGGGGATCACTGAAGCTTTCTTT
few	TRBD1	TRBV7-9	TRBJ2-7	CASSPVTGEEQYF	TGTGCCAGCAGCCCCGTGACAGGGGAAGAGCAGTACTTC
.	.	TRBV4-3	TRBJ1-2	CASSQDGGVFGYTF	TGCGCCAGCAGCCAAGACGGGGGAGTATTCGGCTACACCTTC
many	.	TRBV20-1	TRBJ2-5	CSASLGVEETQYF	TGCAGTGCTAGTCTCGGAGTGGAAGAGACCCAGTACTTC
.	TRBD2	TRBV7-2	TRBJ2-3	CASSLTSGGRGDTQYF	TGTGCCAGCAGCCTAACTAGCGGGGGCCGAGGAGATACGCAGTATTTT
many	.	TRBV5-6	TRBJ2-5	CASSFSAGMKTQYF	TGTGCCAGCAGCTTTTCGGCAGGGATGAAGACCCAGTACTTC
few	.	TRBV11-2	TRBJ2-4	CASSLDLLGRRAKNIQYF	TGTGCCAGCAGCTTAGATCTATTGGGAAGGCGAGCCAAAAACATTCAGTACTTC
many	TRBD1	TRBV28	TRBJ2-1	CASSPRTGAYNEQFF	TGTGCCAGCAGTCCCCGCACAGGGGCTTACAATGAGCAGTTCTTC
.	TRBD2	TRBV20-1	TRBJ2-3	CSAAPGTSGGITDTQYF	TGCAGTGCAGCCCCCGGGACTAGCGGGGGGATAACAGATACGCAGTATTTT
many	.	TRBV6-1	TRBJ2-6	CASSDIEGSGANVLTF	TGTGCCAGCAGTGATATCGAGGGATCTGGGGCCAACGTCCTGACTTTC
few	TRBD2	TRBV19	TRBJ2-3	CASRAGLYTDTQYF	TGTGCCAGTAGAGCGGGGCTTTACACAGATACGCAGTATTTT